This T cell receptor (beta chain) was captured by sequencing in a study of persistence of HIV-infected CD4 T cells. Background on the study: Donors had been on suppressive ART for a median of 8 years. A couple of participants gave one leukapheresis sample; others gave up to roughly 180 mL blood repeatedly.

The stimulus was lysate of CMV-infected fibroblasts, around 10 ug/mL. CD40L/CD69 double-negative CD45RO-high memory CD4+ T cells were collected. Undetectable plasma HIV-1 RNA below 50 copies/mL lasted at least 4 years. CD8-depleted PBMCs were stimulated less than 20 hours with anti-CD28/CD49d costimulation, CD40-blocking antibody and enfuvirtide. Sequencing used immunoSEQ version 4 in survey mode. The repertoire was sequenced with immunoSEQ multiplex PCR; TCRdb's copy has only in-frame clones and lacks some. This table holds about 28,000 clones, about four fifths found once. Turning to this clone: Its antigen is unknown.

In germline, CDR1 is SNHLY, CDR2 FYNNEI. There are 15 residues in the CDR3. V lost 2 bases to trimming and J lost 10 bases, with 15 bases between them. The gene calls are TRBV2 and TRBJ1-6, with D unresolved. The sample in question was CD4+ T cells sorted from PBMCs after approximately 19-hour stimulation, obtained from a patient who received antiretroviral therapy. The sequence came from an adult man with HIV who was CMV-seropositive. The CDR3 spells CASSEKGRNQSPLHF. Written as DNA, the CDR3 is TGTGCCAGCAGTGAAAAGGGTAGGAATCAGTCACCCCTCCACTTT.